This is a list of T cell receptor beta chains from one sample in a study of T cell responses to AZD1222 COVID-19 vaccine. Profiling relied on immunoSEQ multiplex PCR, and the TCRdb table lists in-frame clones only, not all of them. The repertoire holds around 120,000 clones, 85% to 95% seen once, with 5% in the top ten. The source material was peripheral blood, sampled 28 days after the second AZD1222 dose. All receptors come from an adult who received the AZD1222 COVID-19 vaccine. Both conserved end residues are part of each CDR3. A D gene is named only where the DNA matches it firmly. Some rows mark clone size as missing; the rest say once, few, many or name a class of expanded clone.

CDR3nt: TGTGCCAGCTCATCGAGTAGGCCGGGTGGCTACACCTTC
CDR3aa: CASSSSRPGGYTF
j_gene: TRBJ1-2
v_gene: TRBV18
d_gene: .
abundance: .

CDR3nt: TGTGCCTGGAGTTGGGGGGGACTCACCGGGGAGCTGTTTTTT
CDR3aa: CAWSWGGLTGELFF
j_gene: TRBJ2-2
v_gene: TRBV30
d_gene: TRBD2
abundance: .

CDR3nt: TGTGCCAGCAGCTTAGGCAGTTTCTCCTATGGCTACACCTTC
CDR3aa: CASSLGSFSYGYTF
j_gene: TRBJ1-2
v_gene: TRBV7-2
d_gene: .
abundance: .

CDR3nt: TGTGCCAGCTCAGAAAAGGGGGGCTACGAGCAGTACTTC
CDR3aa: CASSEKGGYEQYF
j_gene: TRBJ2-7
v_gene: TRBV3-1/TRBV3-2
d_gene: .
abundance: .

CDR3nt: TGCGGAGGGGGGGCTTTGGACACCATATATTTT
CDR3aa: CGGGALDTIYF
j_gene: TRBJ1-3
v_gene: TRBV29-1
d_gene: .
abundance: .

CDR3nt: TGTGCCAGCAACAAGGGCCAGGGGACTGGAAACACCATATATTTT
CDR3aa: CASNKGQGTGNTIYF
j_gene: TRBJ1-3
v_gene: TRBV9
d_gene: .
abundance: .

CDR3nt: TGTGCCAGCACAGTCAGGGGAAGGGAGGATGGCTACACCTTC
CDR3aa: CASTVRGREDGYTF
j_gene: TRBJ1-2
v_gene: TRBV2
d_gene: .
abundance: .

CDR3nt: TGTGCCAGCAGCGTTCTACTTTTGACAGATACGCAGTATTTT
CDR3aa: CASSVLLLTDTQYF
j_gene: TRBJ2-3
v_gene: TRBV7-8
d_gene: .
abundance: .

CDR3nt: TGTGCCAGTAGTACGACTACAGGGGGCTTTTACACCTTC
CDR3aa: CASSTTTGGFYTF
j_gene: TRBJ1-2
v_gene: TRBV19
d_gene: TRBD1
abundance: .

CDR3nt: TGTGCCAGCAGCTTAGCGCTACAGGGGGCGAACACCGGGGAGCTGTTTTTT
CDR3aa: CASSLALQGANTGELFF
j_gene: TRBJ2-2
v_gene: TRBV7-9
d_gene: TRBD1
abundance: .

CDR3nt: TGTGCCAGCAGCCTACCCCGAACTGATACGCAGTATTTT
CDR3aa: CASSLPRTDTQYF
j_gene: TRBJ2-3
v_gene: TRBV3-1/TRBV3-2
d_gene: .
abundance: .

CDR3nt: TGTGCCATCAGTGAGTATCCGGACACCGACATATATTTT
CDR3aa: CAISEYPDTDIYF
j_gene: TRBJ1-3
v_gene: TRBV10-3
d_gene: .
abundance: .

CDR3nt: TGTGCCAGCAGCTTAGACAGGGTAGTCTACGAGCAGTACTTC
CDR3aa: CASSLDRVVYEQYF
j_gene: TRBJ2-7
v_gene: TRBV7-8
d_gene: .
abundance: .

CDR3nt: TGTGCCAGCACCCTACGGGGGGGCGCGGGCTACACCTTC
CDR3aa: CASTLRGGAGYTF
j_gene: TRBJ1-2
v_gene: TRBV12-3/TRBV12-4
d_gene: .
abundance: .

CDR3nt: TGTGCCAGCAGCGTAGAGGACAGTCCTGGAAACACCATATATTTT
CDR3aa: CASSVEDSPGNTIYF
j_gene: TRBJ1-3
v_gene: TRBV9
d_gene: .
abundance: few

CDR3nt: TGTGCCAGCAGCTTGGGGGACAGGTCTGGAAACACCATATATTTT
CDR3aa: CASSLGDRSGNTIYF
j_gene: TRBJ1-3
v_gene: TRBV5-6
d_gene: TRBD1
abundance: .

CDR3nt: TGTGCCAGCAGTGGAGATTCCCGAGGGAGAAATACGCAGTATTTT
CDR3aa: CASSGDSRGRNTQYF
j_gene: TRBJ2-3
v_gene: TRBV2
d_gene: .
abundance: .

CDR3nt: TGTGCCAGCAGCCCCAGCAACCTGAACACCGGGGAGCTGTTTTTT
CDR3aa: CASSPSNLNTGELFF
j_gene: TRBJ2-2
v_gene: TRBV7-3
d_gene: .
abundance: .

CDR3nt: TGTGCCAGCAGTTTTGTATTCAGCTCTGGAAACACCATATATTTT
CDR3aa: CASSFVFSSGNTIYF
j_gene: TRBJ1-3
v_gene: TRBV28
d_gene: .
abundance: .

CDR3nt: TGTGCCAGCAGTGACCCCCGGGGCTTTGCAACTAATGAAAAACTGTTTTTT
CDR3aa: CASSDPRGFATNEKLFF
j_gene: TRBJ1-4
v_gene: TRBV25-1
d_gene: .
abundance: .

CDR3nt: TGTGCCAGCAGCCAACAGGACAGGGGTAATTCACCCCTCCACTTT
CDR3aa: CASSQQDRGNSPLHF
j_gene: TRBJ1-6
v_gene: TRBV14
d_gene: TRBD1
abundance: .

CDR3nt: TGTGCCAGCAGTTTGTCCGGGGGAAGATTAGGGCCTGGAAACACCATATATTTT
CDR3aa: CASSLSGGRLGPGNTIYF
j_gene: TRBJ1-3
v_gene: TRBV28
d_gene: .
abundance: .

CDR3nt: TGCGCCAGCAGCCAACAGAGCGGGAGGGCCTATGAGCAGTTCTTC
CDR3aa: CASSQQSGRAYEQFF
j_gene: TRBJ2-1
v_gene: TRBV4-3
d_gene: TRBD2
abundance: .

CDR3nt: TGCGCCAGCAGCCGATTCCCATTTAGCGGGACCGAGACCTACGAGCAGTACTTC
CDR3aa: CASSRFPFSGTETYEQYF
j_gene: TRBJ2-7
v_gene: TRBV5-1
d_gene: TRBD2
abundance: .

CDR3nt: TGTGCCAGCAGTAGAAACGACTGGTTACAAGAGACCCAGTACTTC
CDR3aa: CASSRNDWLQETQYF
j_gene: TRBJ2-5
v_gene: TRBV6-5
d_gene: .
abundance: .

CDR3nt: TGTGCCAGCAGTTTACAGGGGAACACTGAAGCTTTCTTT
CDR3aa: CASSLQGNTEAFF
j_gene: TRBJ1-1
v_gene: TRBV27
d_gene: .
abundance: .

CDR3nt: TGCAGTGCTAGTGGTCTTATCGACCCAACTAATGAAAAACTGTTTTTT
CDR3aa: CSASGLIDPTNEKLFF
j_gene: TRBJ1-4
v_gene: TRBV20-1
d_gene: .
abundance: .

CDR3nt: TGTGCCAGCAGCCGGACCGGGACAGGGAACGAGAAACTGTTTTTT
CDR3aa: CASSRTGTGNEKLFF
j_gene: TRBJ1-4
v_gene: TRBV5-4
d_gene: TRBD1
abundance: .

CDR3nt: TGTGCCAGCAGTGATATGGCAGCTACTAACTATGGCTACACCTTC
CDR3aa: CASSDMAATNYGYTF
j_gene: TRBJ1-2
v_gene: TRBV2
d_gene: .
abundance: .

CDR3nt: TGTGCCATAACAGGGTCAGTGGGTTCTGGCTACACCTTC
CDR3aa: CAITGSVGSGYTF
j_gene: TRBJ1-2
v_gene: TRBV10-3
d_gene: .
abundance: .

CDR3nt: TGTGCCAGCAGTCGCACCGGGACTAGCGGGACGCGATCTCAAGAGACCCAGTACTTC
CDR3aa: CASSRTGTSGTRSQETQYF
j_gene: TRBJ2-5
v_gene: TRBV27
d_gene: TRBD2
abundance: .

CDR3nt: TGCAGTGCCGCGGGCATCGATACGCAGTATTTT
CDR3aa: CSAAGIDTQYF
j_gene: TRBJ2-3
v_gene: TRBV20-1
d_gene: .
abundance: .

CDR3nt: TGTGCCATCAGTGAGAACTACCTACCCCCCTCTAATAACTATGGCTACACCTTC
CDR3aa: CAISENYLPPSNNYGYTF
j_gene: TRBJ1-2
v_gene: TRBV10-3
d_gene: .
abundance: .

CDR3nt: TGTGCCATCAGTGGGGGCGAGGGGAACGAGCAGTACTTC
CDR3aa: CAISGGEGNEQYF
j_gene: TRBJ2-7
v_gene: TRBV10-3
d_gene: .
abundance: .

CDR3nt: TGCGCCAGCAGCGGAGACGGACTCTATGGCTACACCTTC
CDR3aa: CASSGDGLYGYTF
j_gene: TRBJ1-2
v_gene: TRBV5-1
d_gene: .
abundance: .

CDR3nt: TGTGCCAGCAGCCACCACGGAAGCCAAAACAGGGGTTGGACCTACAATGAGCAGTTCTTC
CDR3aa: CASSHHGSQNRGWTYNEQFF
j_gene: TRBJ2-1
v_gene: TRBV4-2
d_gene: TRBD1
abundance: .

CDR3nt: TGTGCCAGCAGCTCCCCAGTGGAGACTGAAGCTTTCTTT
CDR3aa: CASSSPVETEAFF
j_gene: TRBJ1-1
v_gene: TRBV7-9
d_gene: .
abundance: .

CDR3nt: TGTGCCAGCAGGCCCCCGGGGGTGAACACTGAAGCTTTCTTT
CDR3aa: CASRPPGVNTEAFF
j_gene: TRBJ1-1
v_gene: TRBV6-5
d_gene: .
abundance: .

CDR3nt: TGTGCCAGCAGCCTCGGACAGGGGCTGTCAGAGACCCAGTACTTC
CDR3aa: CASSLGQGLSETQYF
j_gene: TRBJ2-5
v_gene: TRBV7-8
d_gene: TRBD1
abundance: .

CDR3nt: TGTGCCAGCAGTTACGACGGAGAGCAGTTCTTC
CDR3aa: CASSYDGEQFF
j_gene: TRBJ2-1
v_gene: TRBV6-5
d_gene: .
abundance: .

CDR3nt: TGTGCCATCAGTTCAGGGGGGCACTACGAGCAGTACTTC
CDR3aa: CAISSGGHYEQYF
j_gene: TRBJ2-7
v_gene: TRBV10-3
d_gene: .
abundance: .

CDR3nt: TGTGCCAGCAGTGGGCAGGGGAGGGCCGAGCAGTACTTC
CDR3aa: CASSGQGRAEQYF
j_gene: TRBJ2-7
v_gene: TRBV2
d_gene: .
abundance: few

CDR3nt: TGTGCCAGTAGTATAAAAGTAGCCCCCGAGCAGTTCTTC
CDR3aa: CASSIKVAPEQFF
j_gene: TRBJ2-1
v_gene: TRBV19
d_gene: .
abundance: .

CDR3nt: TGTGCCAGCAGTGAAGGCCCCTCACTTTACAATGAGCAGTTCTTC
CDR3aa: CASSEGPSLYNEQFF
j_gene: TRBJ2-1
v_gene: TRBV2
d_gene: .
abundance: .

CDR3nt: TGTGCCAGCAGCTTAGCGGGGACAGATACGCAGTATTTT
CDR3aa: CASSLAGTDTQYF
j_gene: TRBJ2-3
v_gene: TRBV27
d_gene: TRBD2
abundance: .

CDR3nt: TGTGCCAGTTCCCCCACAGGGGGCAATCAGCCCCAGCATTTT
CDR3aa: CASSPTGGNQPQHF
j_gene: TRBJ1-5
v_gene: TRBV19
d_gene: TRBD1
abundance: .

CDR3nt: TGTGCCAGCAGCACGGGGGTTCAGCCCCAGCATTTT
CDR3aa: CASSTGVQPQHF
j_gene: TRBJ1-5
v_gene: TRBV7-6
d_gene: .
abundance: .

CDR3nt: TGTGCCAGCTCAAAGAGGGAACCGGGACAGGGGTTGGTCAACACTGAAGCTTTCTTT
CDR3aa: CASSKREPGQGLVNTEAFF
j_gene: TRBJ1-1
v_gene: TRBV18
d_gene: TRBD1
abundance: .

CDR3nt: TGCGCCAGCAGCTTACAGGGTAGGGACACTGAAGCTTTCTTT
CDR3aa: CASSLQGRDTEAFF
j_gene: TRBJ1-1
v_gene: TRBV5-1
d_gene: .
abundance: .

CDR3nt: TGTGCCAGCAGTTTAGTTGGGTACACTGAAGCTTTCTTT
CDR3aa: CASSLVGYTEAFF
j_gene: TRBJ1-1
v_gene: TRBV12-3/TRBV12-4
d_gene: .
abundance: .

CDR3nt: TGTGCCAGCAGTTACCTTGACAGGAACACTGAAGCTTTCTTT
CDR3aa: CASSYLDRNTEAFF
j_gene: TRBJ1-1
v_gene: TRBV6-2/TRBV6-3
d_gene: .
abundance: .

CDR3nt: TGTGCCAGCAGTAAGGGGCTCACCTACGAGCAGTACTTC
CDR3aa: CASSKGLTYEQYF
j_gene: TRBJ2-7
v_gene: TRBV6-5
d_gene: .
abundance: .

CDR3nt: TGCGCCAGCAGCCAAGGGAGCGGGAGTGATACGCAGTATTTT
CDR3aa: CASSQGSGSDTQYF
j_gene: TRBJ2-3
v_gene: TRBV4-3
d_gene: TRBD2
abundance: .

CDR3nt: TGTGCCAGCAGTCCGACTAGCTCCTACAATGAGCAGTTCTTC
CDR3aa: CASSPTSSYNEQFF
j_gene: TRBJ2-1
v_gene: TRBV6-5
d_gene: .
abundance: .

CDR3nt: TGCGCCAGCAGCCCAGGACTAGCGGGTTTCAATGAGCAGTTCTTC
CDR3aa: CASSPGLAGFNEQFF
j_gene: TRBJ2-1
v_gene: TRBV5-1
d_gene: TRBD2
abundance: .

CDR3nt: TGTGCCAGCAGTTACTCCGGGACAGCTAATGAAAAACTGTTTTTT
CDR3aa: CASSYSGTANEKLFF
j_gene: TRBJ1-4
v_gene: TRBV6-2/TRBV6-3
d_gene: TRBD1
abundance: .

CDR3nt: TGTGCCACCAGCACAAGTCTTGACGGTCGAGTGGGGCACACCTTC
CDR3aa: CATSTSLDGRVGHTF
j_gene: TRBJ1-2
v_gene: TRBV15
d_gene: .
abundance: .

CDR3nt: TGTGCCAGCAGCTTACGGGACAGGGGTACTAGCGGGAGGTACAATGAGCAGTTCTTC
CDR3aa: CASSLRDRGTSGRYNEQFF
j_gene: TRBJ2-1
v_gene: TRBV7-6
d_gene: TRBD2
abundance: .